A single sample gave rise to the 21 T cell receptor beta chains below, sequenced in a study of T cells in Graves' hyperthyroidism and ophthalmopathy. Amplification of TCR beta CDR3 regions was performed using RNA transcripts as template. The HTBI primer set drove a first-round RT-PCR of the TCR CDR3. Each CDR3 protein gets one entry after TCRdb re-called the multiplex PCR reads with MiXCR. The sample lists about 700,000 distinct CDR3 sequences, 11% to 15% occurring once. The material sequenced was blood. The receptors stem from a woman aged 18-29 years with Graves' hyperthyroidism.

This clonotype has just a few counts. The V and J genes are TRBV19 and TRBJ1-6, with D unclear. With 1 base removed from V and 11 bases from J, the gap between germline ends came to 6 bases. The CDR3 contains 12 residues. Germline V gene sequence: CDR1 LNHDA, CDR2 SQIVND (reference sequence). CDR3 in amino acids: CASSIGEAPLHF. In DNA, the CDR3 is TGTGCCAGTAGTATAGGGGAGGCACCCCTCCACTTT.

This clonotype was picked up many times. The gene calls are TRBV30 and TRBJ1-5; D unresolved. This CDR3 contains 14 residues. Trimming removed 2 bases at V and 3 bases at J, with 11 bases between. Germline lookup yields CDR1 GTSNPN and CDR2 SVGIG (reference sequence). The DNA of the CDR3 is TGTGCCTGGAGTCCAGGCCAGCTCAATCAGCCCCAGCATTTT. The encoded protein is CAWSPGQLNQPQHF.

The J gene is TRBJ2-5, the V gene TRBV7-2; TRBD2 matches at 8 bases. The V gene's germline CDR1 is SGHTA and CDR2 FQGNSA. The CDR3 totals 15 residues. The junction had 9 bases not matched to a gene; V was cut back by 4 bases and J by 5 bases. The CDR3 nucleotides are TGTGCCAGCAGCTGGGACCGGGGGGGCGGGGAGACCCAGTACTTC. This translates into CASSWDRGGGETQYF. Based on the CDR3 plus reference TRBV7-2 and TRBJ2-5, the full variable domain is GAGVSQSPSNKVTEKGKDVELRCDPISGHTALYWYRQSLGQGLEFLIYFQGNSAPDKSGLPSDRFSAERTGGSVSTLTIQRTQQEDSAVYLCASSWDRGGGETQYFGPGTRLLVL.

This clonotype was counted a few times. The chain employs TRBV12-3 or TRBV12-4 and TRBJ2-1; 12 bases agree with TRBD1. This CDR3 contains 14 residues. Unmatched junction bases numbered 5, after V lost 6 bases and J lost 8 bases. DNA for the CDR3: TGTGCCAGCAGCTCCGGGACAGGGGGCGATGAGCAGTTCTTC. Translated: CASSSGTGGDEQFF.

This clonotype was found many times. The gene calls are TRBV7-2 and TRBJ2-3; D call uncertain. The CDR3 contains 12 residues. Germline values: CDR1 SGHTA, CDR2 FQGNSA. Trimming cost V 2 bases and J 6 bases, with 6 bases left between them. As DNA, the CDR3 is TGTGCCAGCAGCTTATGGCCTGATACGCAGTATTTT. It codes for CASSLWPDTQYF. Combining the CDR3 with reference TRBV7-2 and TRBJ2-3 gives the whole variable domain GAGVSQSPSNKVTEKGKDVELRCDPISGHTALYWYRQSLGQGLEFLIYFQGNSAPDKSGLPSDRFSAERTGGSVSTLTIQRTQQEDSAVYLCASSLWPDTQYFGPGTRLTVL.

This clonotype was picked up a small number of times. The rearrangement joins TRBV18 to TRBJ2-7; perhaps TRBD1 as D (5 bases). Germline CDR1 and CDR2: KGHSH and LQKENI. V lost 0 bases, J lost 2 bases, and 8 bases lay in between. This CDR3 spans 14 amino acids. The CDR3 DNA reads as TGTGCCAGCTCACCACCGGCAGGGCCCTACGAGCAGTACTTC. Amino acid sequence: CASSPPAGPYEQYF.

This clonotype was seen at least ten times. The chain combines TRBV3-1 with TRBJ1-1, with 8 nucleotides matching TRBD1. The ends lost 6 bases at V and 8 bases at J; junction bases unmatched: 14. CDR3 length: 15 residues. Germline CDR1 LGHDT, CDR2 YNNKEL (reference sequence). This CDR3 reads CASSLGGTGSGEAFF. CDR3 bases: TGTGCCAGCAGTTTGGGCGGGACAGGCTCTGGAGAAGCTTTCTTT.

Many counts were recorded for this clonotype. The rearrangement links TRBV28 to TRBJ2-1, with D perhaps matching TRBD2 (6 bases). CDR3 length: 15 amino acids. Germline CDR1 MDHEN, CDR2 SYDVKM. Trimming left V 2 bases short and J 7 bases short, with 15 bases between. The CDR3, as DNA: TGTGCCAGCAGTTTACGGTCCACCGGGAGTAATGAGCAGTTCTTC. Amino acids: CASSLRSTGSNEQFF.

This clonotype has only one observation. The chain is built from TRBV19 and TRBJ2-2, with 9 bases fitting TRBD1. Losses at the gene ends were 5 bases for V and 0 bases for J; bases not matched to a gene: 4. The germline CDR1 and CDR2 sequences are LNHDA and SQIVND (reference sequence). The CDR3 totals 16 residues. The CDR3: CASSPWDRANTGELFF. The CDR3 DNA follows: TGTGCCAGTAGTCCCTGGGACAGGGCGAACACCGGGGAGCTGTTTTTT.

For the CDR3, the DNA is TGTGCCAGCAGTTTCCTAGGGCCTAAAGCAACTAATGAAAAACTGTTTTTT. It yields the protein CASSFLGPKATNEKLFF. The rearrangement joins TRBV12-3 or TRBV12-4 to TRBJ1-4, with unresolved D. Trimming stripped 3 bases from V and 0 bases from J, with 14 bases between. The CDR3 extends over 17 amino acids.

A few counts support this clonotype. A much larger clone differs by one base, so this may be a read error. The genes are TRBV4-1 and TRBJ2-7, with D possibly matching TRBD2 (6 bases). The CDR3 covers 15 residues. Germline V gene sequence: CDR1 MGHRA, CDR2 YSYEKL. With 0 bases removed from V and 0 bases from J, the gap between germline ends came to 9 bases. The DNA for the CDR3 is TGCGCCAGCAGCCAAGACGAGACTAGCTCCTACGAGCAGTACTTC. Amino acid sequence: CASSQDETSSYEQYF.

As regards this clonotype: This may be a read error, as it is one base from a much larger clone. V is TRBV7-8 and J is TRBJ2-1; no clear D gene. Trimming shortened V by 2 bases and J by 6 bases, and 14 bases separated the two germline ends. Germline-derived CDR1 and CDR2 are SGHVS and FQNEAQ. This CDR3 is 15 amino acids long. In DNA, the CDR3 is TGTGCCAGCAGCTTATACCTGGAGACCTCCAATGAGCAGTTCTTC. Encoded protein: CASSLYLETSNEQFF.

The chain couples TRBV9 to TRBJ2-7; D may be TRBD2 (5 bases). The CDR3 extends over 13 amino acids. Between the trimmed V and J ends, which lost 0 bases and 6 bases, there was a span of 10 bases. Germline CDR1 SGDLS, CDR2 YYNGEE. CDR3 DNA sequence: TGTGCCAGCAGCGTAGTTAGCGACGGCGAGCAGTACTTC. Amino acid sequence: CASSVVSDGEQYF.

Details on this clonotype: At one boundary the junction diverges from the germline segment, which might be a read error. The rearrangement links TRBV5-1 to TRBJ2-5; D uncertain. This CDR3 comprises 11 residues. Germline assignment: CDR1 SGHRS and CDR2 YFSETQ. CDR3 residues: CASSFLGTQYF. CDR3 in DNA: TGTGCCAGCAGCTTCTTAGGGACCCAGTACTTC.

The chain recombines TRBV19 with TRBJ2-7, with a possible D match to TRBD2 (6 bases). The V end lost 3 bases, the J end lost 6 bases, and 12 bases lay between the germline ends. The CDR3 spans 13 residues. CDR1 LNHDA and CDR2 SQIVND come from the germline V gene (reference sequence). The CDR3: CASSINMGGEQYF. CDR3 DNA: TGTGCCAGTAGTATTAACATGGGAGGCGAGCAGTACTTC. Combining the CDR3 with reference TRBV19 and TRBJ2-7 gives the whole variable domain DGGITQSPKYLFRKEGQNVTLSCEQNLNHDAMYWYRQDPGQGLRLIYYSQIVNDFQKGDIAEGYSVSREKKESFPLTVTSAQKNPTAFYLCASSINMGGEQYFGPGTRLTVT.

This clonotype was found a few times. This chain links TRBV11-2 with TRBJ2-5; D might be TRBD2 (7 bases). V lost 5 bases and J 2 bases, leaving 18 bases between the germline ends. The CDR3 is 16 residues long. Germline V gene data show CDR1 as SGHAT and CDR2 as FQNNGV. As DNA, the CDR3 is TGTGCCAGCAGCGCCTGGGGGGCTAGCGGACAAGAGACCCAGTACTTC. This gives the protein CASSAWGASGQETQYF. Using reference TRBV11-2 and TRBJ2-5 for the parts outside the CDR3, the full variable domain is EAGVAQSPRYKIIEKRQSVAFWCNPISGHATLYWYQQILGQGPKLLIQFQNNGVVDDSQLPKDRFSAERLKGVDSTLKIQPAKLEDSAVYLCASSAWGASGQETQYFGPGTRLLVL.

The chain joins TRBV18 to TRBJ2-5, with unresolved D. CDR3 length equals 14 residues. CDR1 KGHSH and CDR2 LQKENI come from the germline V gene. V shed 3 bases and J shed 4 bases, with 12 bases lying between them. The CDR3 DNA reads TGTGCCAGCTCACCTGACCTATCGCCAGAGACCCAGTACTTC. It codes for CASSPDLSPETQYF.

This clonotype was detected ten times or more. The chain combines TRBV5-8 with TRBJ2-7; D is unresolved. Germline CDR1 and CDR2: SGHTS and YDEGEE. This CDR3 has 15 residues. V dropped 0 bases and J dropped 3 bases, with 13 bases sitting between them. The CDR3 DNA follows: TGTGCCAGCAGCTTGGAACGGTTACCCATCTACGAGCAGTACTTC. The encoded protein is CASSLERLPIYEQYF. The full variable domain, in which reference TRBV5-8 and TRBJ2-7 provide the parts outside the CDR3, is EAGVTQSPTHLIKTRGQQATLRCSPISGHTSVYWYQQALGLGLQFLLWYDEGEERNRGNFPPRFSGRQFPNYSSELNVNALELEDSALYLCASSLERLPIYEQYFGPGTRLTVT.

This chain uses TRBV12-3 or TRBV12-4 with TRBJ2-2, with D possibly TRBD2 on 5 matching bases. The CDR3 covers 16 residues. Trimming cost V 2 bases and J 2 bases, with 12 bases left between them. The DNA for the CDR3 is TGTGCCAGCAGTTTACCCTTAGCGAGCAACACCGGGGAGCTGTTTTTT. Translated, it gives CASSLPLASNTGELFF.

In the case of this clonotype: Just one base apart from a much larger clone, this may be a read error. V gene TRBV2 combines with J gene TRBJ2-7; D gene uncertain. The germline V gene has CDR1 SNHLY and CDR2 FYNNEI. The CDR3 length is 12 residues. V shed 7 bases and J shed 7 bases, with 14 bases lying between them. Written as DNA, the CDR3 is TGTGCCAGCACTCCCCCCTACAATGAGCAGTACTTC. Translation: CASTPPYNEQYF.

This clonotype came up a few times. This chain uses TRBV20-1 with TRBJ2-2; maybe TRBD1 (7 bases). Trimming took 6 bases from V and 2 from J, leaving 16 bases between them. This CDR3 comprises 15 residues. CDR1 and CDR2 from the germline V gene are DFQATT and SNEGSKA (reference sequence). The CDR3 sequence is CSAAGNRGNTGELFF. In DNA, the CDR3 is TGCAGTGCGGCGGGAAACAGGGGAAACACCGGGGAGCTGTTTTTT.